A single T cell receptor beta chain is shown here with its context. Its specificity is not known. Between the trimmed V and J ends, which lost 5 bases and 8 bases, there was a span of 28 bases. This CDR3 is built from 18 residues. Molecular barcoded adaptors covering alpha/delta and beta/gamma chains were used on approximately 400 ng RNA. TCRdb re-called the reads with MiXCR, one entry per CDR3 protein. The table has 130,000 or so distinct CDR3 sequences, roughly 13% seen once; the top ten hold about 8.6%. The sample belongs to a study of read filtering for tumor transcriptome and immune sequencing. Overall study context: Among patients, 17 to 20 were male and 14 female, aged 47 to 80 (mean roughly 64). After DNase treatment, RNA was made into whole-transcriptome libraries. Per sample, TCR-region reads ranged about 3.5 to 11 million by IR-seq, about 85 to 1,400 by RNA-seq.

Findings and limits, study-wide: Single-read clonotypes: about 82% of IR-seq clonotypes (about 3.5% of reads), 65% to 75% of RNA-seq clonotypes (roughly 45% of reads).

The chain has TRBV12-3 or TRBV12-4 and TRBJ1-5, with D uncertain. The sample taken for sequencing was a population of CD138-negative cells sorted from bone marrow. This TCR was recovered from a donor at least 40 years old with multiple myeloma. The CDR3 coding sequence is TGTGCCAGCAGTCCAACCCCGCCATCACGGACGGGAATCAAGCCCCAGCATTTT. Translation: CASSPTPPSRTGIKPQHF.